This entry is about one T cell receptor beta chain. Its matching antigen is unknown. As for time point: blood 2 weeks post-SBRT. Treatment reported: 15 Gy SBRT to primary tumor, nephrectomy 4 weeks later. Blood was sampled at baseline, 2 weeks and 4 weeks after SBRT. This renal cell carcinoma was of the clear cell type. This record belongs to a study of radiation and T cells in renal cell carcinoma. Study-wide results and caveats: From baseline, blood top tumor clonotypes peaked at 2 weeks post-radiation.

Assay used: immunoSEQ multiplex PCR; TCRdb lists only in-frame clones, some missing. The table has 100,000 to 150,000 clones, 81% seen once. Germline lookup yields CDR1 LGHNA and CDR2 YNFKEQ. The V segment lost 4 bases and the J segment 6 bases; nucleotides outside the gene matches: 6. The CDR3 extends over 13 amino acids. This sequence originates from a man over 45 with renal cell carcinoma. The chain carries TRBV4-2 and TRBJ2-7, with 7 bases fitting TRBD1. The specimen comprised blood, sampled from a patient whose treatment included radiotherapy and nephrectomy. CDR3 sequence reads: CASSRRGQIEQYF. CDR3 coding DNA: TGTGCCAGCAGCCGAAGGGGGCAGATCGAGCAGTACTTC.